This is a list of T cell receptor beta chains from one sample in a study of shared clonotypes between healthy human individuals. Profiling relied on immunoSEQ multiplex PCR, and the TCRdb table lists in-frame clones only, not all of them. In the table there are over 1.4 million clones, around 97% of which are singletons. The specimen was naive CD4+ T cells sorted from blood. The receptor source for this set is a man aged 30 to 45 in good health. Each CDR3 is given with its conserved first and last residue. A D gene is named only where the DNA matches it firmly. Not every row has a clone size; where given, it reads once, few, many or a size class.

>NA|TRBJ2-6|TRBV7-3|NA
CASSRRTVDGANVLTF
TGTGCCAGCAGCCGAAGGACAGTGGATGGGGCCAACGTCCTGACTTTC
>once|TRBJ2-7|TRBV28|NA
CASSSDRRRHYEQYF
TGTGCCAGCAGTTCCGACAGGCGACGACACTACGAGCAGTACTTC
>once|TRBJ2-1|TRBV7-9|NA
CASSPLVDSYNEQFF
TGTGCCAGCAGCCCCTTGGTCGACTCCTACAATGAGCAGTTCTTC
>NA|TRBJ1-3|TRBV18|NA
CASSPLKGTSGNTIYF
TGTGCCAGCTCACCTCTCAAGGGTACCTCTGGAAACACCATATATTTT
>NA|TRBJ1-2|TRBV18|NA
CASSPMSRDGYTF
TGTGCCAGCTCACCAATGTCTCGGGACGGCTACACCTTC
>once|TRBJ2-7|TRBV11-2|NA
CASSPQNVNEQYF
TGTGCCAGCAGCCCCCAAAATGTAAACGAGCAGTACTTC
>NA|TRBJ1-1|TRBV4-1|NA
CASSVRGIFTEAFF
TGCGCCAGCAGCGTTAGAGGCATATTCACTGAAGCTTTCTTT
>NA|TRBJ1-4|TRBV29-1|NA
CSAGRPNEKLFF
TGCAGCGCCGGCAGGCCGAATGAAAAACTGTTTTTT
>NA|TRBJ2-1|TRBV27|TRBD1
CASSLTIRTGRTYNEQFF
TGTGCCAGCAGCTTAACAATCCGGACAGGGAGAACCTACAATGAGCAGTTCTTC
>NA|TRBJ2-4|TRBV5-1|TRBD2
CASSRDYKNIQYF
TGCGCCAGCTCCCGGGACTACAAAAACATTCAGTACTTC
>NA|TRBJ2-7|TRBV2|TRBD2
CASSESGRIGEQYF
TGTGCCAGCAGTGAGAGCGGGAGAATAGGAGAGCAGTACTTC
>once|TRBJ2-3|TRBV28|TRBD2
CASSLVTSGSTDTQYF
TGTGCCAGCAGTTTGGTGACTAGCGGGAGTACAGATACGCAGTATTTT
>NA|TRBJ2-7|TRBV6-1|TRBD1
CASLERGRRYEQYF
TGTGCCAGCTTGGAGAGGGGGCGCCGCTACGAGCAGTACTTC
>NA|TRBJ2-1|TRBV5-4|NA
CASSVLQGDNEQFF
TGTGCCAGCAGCGTATTACAGGGAGACAATGAGCAGTTCTTC
>NA|TRBJ2-2|TRBV7-2|TRBD2
CASSRSGAGGINTGELFF
TGTGCCAGCAGCCGATCGGGGGCGGGAGGGATTAACACCGGGGAGCTGTTTTTT
>NA|TRBJ1-2|TRBV28|NA
CASTRLGFGYTF
TGTGCCAGCACCCGGCTGGGGTTTGGCTACACCTTC
>NA|TRBJ2-1|TRBV4-1|NA
CASSLGDASSYNEQFF
TGCGCCAGCAGCCTCGGGGACGCAAGCTCCTACAATGAGCAGTTCTTC
>NA|TRBJ1-3|TRBV7-8|NA
CASSLGWGLGGNTIYF
TGTGCCAGCAGCTTAGGTTGGGGGCTCGGGGGAAACACCATATATTTT
>NA|TRBJ2-1|TRBV19|TRBD2
CASSIVLAGNEQFF
TGTGCCAGTAGTATTGTGCTAGCGGGCAATGAGCAGTTCTTC
>NA|TRBJ1-1|TRBV7-2|NA
CASRPMANTEAFF
TGTGCCAGCAGACCCATGGCCAACACTGAAGCTTTCTTT
>NA|TRBJ2-1|TRBV5-5|NA
CASSLGPSFHNEQFF
TGTGCCAGCAGCCTGGGACCGTCGTTTCACAATGAGCAGTTCTTC
>NA|TRBJ2-7|TRBV5-1|TRBD2
CASTWTSDSYEQYF
TGCGCCAGCACCTGGACTAGCGACTCCTACGAGCAGTACTTC
>NA|TRBJ2-1|TRBV27|TRBD2
CASSLKVAGGLWVDEQFF
TGTGCCAGCAGTTTAAAGGTAGCGGGCGGCCTATGGGTGGATGAGCAGTTCTTC
>NA|TRBJ2-7|TRBV7-2|NA
CASRLVGGSGEQYF
TGTGCCAGCAGATTGGTAGGGGGGTCGGGTGAGCAGTACTTC
>NA|TRBJ2-3|TRBV11-3|TRBD2
CASSTGLAGAADTQYF
TGTGCCAGCAGCACGGGACTAGCGGGAGCGGCAGATACGCAGTATTTT
>NA|TRBJ2-7|TRBV27|NA
CASSRTGTYEQYF
TGTGCCAGCAGTCGAACAGGGACCTACGAGCAGTACTTC
>NA|TRBJ2-7|TRBV5-1|TRBD2
CASSPSSSGIYEQYF
TGCGCCAGCAGCCCAAGCTCTAGCGGGATTTACGAGCAGTACTTC
>NA|TRBJ2-4|TRBV7-9|TRBD2
CASSGLAGGSEYF
TGTGCCAGCAGCGGACTAGCGGGAGGGAGTGAGTACTTC
>NA|TRBJ2-7|TRBV13|NA
CASSSARLGPDYSPTYEQYF
TGTGCCAGCAGCTCGGCCCGGCTAGGCCCGGACTACTCTCCCACCTACGAGCAGTACTTC
>NA|TRBJ1-3|TRBV18|NA
CASSPGASGNTIYF
TGTGCCAGCTCACCAGGGGCGTCTGGAAACACCATATATTTT
>NA|TRBJ1-1|TRBV5-1|NA
CASSLGAGVMNTEAFF
TGCGCCAGCAGCTTAGGGGCAGGCGTTATGAACACTGAAGCTTTCTTT
>NA|TRBJ1-1|TRBV5-4|NA
CASSLGMLPGTEAFF
TGTGCCAGCAGCTTGGGAATGTTGCCGGGGACTGAAGCTTTCTTT
>NA|TRBJ1-1|TRBV7-9|NA
CASTRVEEDTEAFF
TGTGCCAGCACCCGTGTAGAAGAAGACACTGAAGCTTTCTTT
>NA|TRBJ1-2|TRBV28|NA
CASSPRVEEGYTF
TGTGCCAGCAGTCCCAGGGTGGAGGAAGGCTACACCTTC
>NA|TRBJ2-1|TRBV2|TRBD2
CASTREVPYNEQFF
TGTGCCAGCACACGGGAGGTCCCCTACAATGAGCAGTTCTTC
>NA|TRBJ2-7|TRBV9|NA
CASSVDGSSYEQYF
TGTGCCAGCAGCGTAGACGGGAGCTCCTACGAGCAGTACTTC
>NA|TRBJ1-5|TRBV27|NA
CASSPVVWGTQHF
TGTGCCAGCAGTCCCGTCGTCTGGGGCACTCAGCATTTT
>NA|TRBJ2-7|TRBV4-3|NA
CASSQDSLASPPYEQYF
TGCGCCAGCAGCCAAGATTCGCTAGCGAGCCCTCCCTACGAGCAGTACTTC
>NA|TRBJ1-1|TRBV7-9|NA
CASSLLRQNTEAFF
TGTGCCAGCAGCTTACTTAGACAGAACACTGAAGCTTTCTTT
>NA|TRBJ2-2|TRBV30|TRBD2
CAWTPIRTSGSIGELFF
TGTGCCTGGACCCCCATTAGGACTAGCGGGTCCATCGGGGAGCTGTTTTTT
>NA|TRBJ2-7|TRBV18|TRBD1
CASSPRDSLVYEQYF
TGTGCCAGCTCACCTCGGGACAGCTTAGTCTACGAGCAGTACTTC
>NA|TRBJ2-5|TRBV11-2|TRBD1
CASSYNRGKETQYF
TGTGCCAGCAGCTACAACAGGGGAAAAGAGACCCAGTACTTC
>NA|TRBJ1-2|TRBV6-5|NA
CASSAKTGVFGGYTF
TGTGCCAGCAGTGCAAAGACAGGAGTTTTCGGTGGCTACACCTTC
>NA|TRBJ2-1|TRBV6-1|NA
CASSTSGLLEQFF
TGTGCCAGCAGTACTTCAGGGTTGCTGGAGCAGTTCTTC
>NA|TRBJ2-5|TRBV15|NA
CATSRGDQETQYF
TGTGCCACCAGCAGAGGGGATCAAGAGACCCAGTACTTC
>NA|TRBJ2-7|TRBV2|TRBD1
CASSVGTGSYEQYF
TGTGCCAGCAGTGTCGGGACAGGTTCCTACGAGCAGTACTTC
>once|TRBJ2-3|TRBV19|NA
CASSFKGWADTQYF
TGTGCCAGTAGTTTTAAGGGATGGGCAGATACGCAGTATTTT
>NA|TRBJ2-1|TRBV7-2|NA
CASSLGGGLNEQFF
TGTGCCAGCAGCTTAGGTGGGGGGCTGAATGAGCAGTTCTTC
>NA|TRBJ2-1|TRBV9|NA
CASSPAGNYNEQFF
TGTGCCAGCAGCCCGGCGGGGAACTACAATGAGCAGTTCTTC
>once|TRBJ2-7|TRBV10-2|NA
CASSEVSREQYF
TGCGCCAGCAGTGAAGTTTCTCGGGAGCAGTACTTC
>NA|TRBJ2-2|TRBV5-1|TRBD1
CASSLGWGQSGELFF
TGCGCCAGCAGCTTGGGTTGGGGACAGTCCGGGGAGCTGTTTTTT
>NA|TRBJ1-2|TRBV19|NA
CASRLSDRNYGYTF
TGTGCCAGTAGGCTATCCGACAGGAACTATGGCTACACCTTC
>NA|TRBJ2-2|TRBV18|TRBD2
CASSPETSGSIHTGELFF
TGTGCCAGCTCACCCGAGACTAGCGGGAGTATCCACACCGGGGAGCTGTTTTTT
>NA|TRBJ1-4|TRBV21-1|NA
CASSKAWTGGATNEKLFF
TGTGCCAGCAGCAAAGCTTGGACAGGGGGAGCAACTAATGAAAAACTGTTTTTT